One sample yielded the 17 T cell receptor beta chains listed below, sequenced in a study of cytomegalovirus exposure and HLA in healthy donors. The PCR used 60 Vbeta and 13 Jbeta primers. Sequenced by immunoSEQ multiplex PCR; TCRdb stores in-frame clones only, minus some. The sample contains a few hundred thousand clones, 65% to 80% of which appear only once. The source material was PBMCs. Every receptor here comes from a man between 40 and 49 years old in good health and CMV-seronegative.

This CDR3 reads CASSLMAGGAGTEAFF. DNA of the CDR3: TGTGCCAGCAGCTTGATGGCAGGGGGCGCGGGCACTGAAGCTTTCTTT. The chain couples TRBV5-5 to TRBJ1-1; TRBD1 matches at 8 bases. V shed 1 base and J 4 bases; nucleotides not matched to a gene: 9. CDR1 and CDR2 (germline): SGHKS, YYEKEE (reference sequence). The CDR3 sequence is 16 residues long.

This clone was observed a few times. The rearrangement joins TRBV25-1 to TRBJ2-2; perhaps TRBD1 as D (5 bases). Germline CDR1 and CDR2: MGHDK and SYGVNS. The CDR3 consists of 13 residues. Trimming pared 10 bases from V and 2 bases from J, leaving 11 bases between. This CDR3 is CATSRGNTGELFF. The CDR3 region has the DNA TGTGCCACCTCAAGGGGTAACACCGGGGAGCTGTTTTTT.

The chain combines TRBV19 with TRBJ2-1, with 7 bases fitting TRBD2. Germline V gene data show CDR1 as LNHDA and CDR2 as SQIVND (reference sequence). V shed 1 base, J shed 7 bases, and the junction held 7 bases outside the gene matches. The CDR3 covers 15 residues. As DNA, the CDR3 is TGTGCCAGTAGTATAGCGGCGGGGACTACTAATGAGCAGTTCTTC. This encodes CASSIAAGTTNEQFF. Full variable domain (remainder filled in from reference TRBV19 and TRBJ2-1): DGGITQSPKYLFRKEGQNVTLSCEQNLNHDAMYWYRQDPGQGLRLIYYSQIVNDFQKGDIAEGYSVSREKKESFPLTVTSAQKNPTAFYLCASSIAAGTTNEQFFGPGTRLTVL.

The CDR3 DNA is TGTGCCAGCAGCCCCGCGACTTCAAAACTGTTTTTT. Amino acid sequence: CASSPATSKLFF. The chain joins TRBV7-2 to TRBJ1-4; D is unresolved. This CDR3 spans 12 amino acids. Trimming removed 5 bases at V and 10 bases at J, with 11 bases between. Germline lookup yields CDR1 SGHTA and CDR2 FQGNSA.

This chain links TRBV13 with TRBJ1-2; 10 bases agree with TRBD1. Germline CDR1 PRHDT, CDR2 FYEKMQ (reference sequence). After removal of 0 bases from V and 8 bases from J, the junction contained 6 bases not matched to a gene. CDR3 length equals 15 residues. The CDR3, as DNA: TGTGCCAGCAGCTTAGGCCTAAGGGACAGGGGAGGCTACACCTTC. Its translation is CASSLGLRDRGGYTF. Combining the CDR3 with reference TRBV13 and TRBJ1-2 gives the whole variable domain AAGVIQSPRHLIKEKRETATLKCYPIPRHDTVYWYQQGPGQDPQFLISFYEKMQSDKGSIPDRFSAQQFSDYHSELNMSSLELGDSALYFCASSLGLRDRGGYTFGSGTRLTVV.

The J gene is TRBJ2-5, the V gene TRBV28; the D gene is possibly TRBD2 (5 bases). Germline V gene sequence: CDR1 MDHEN, CDR2 SYDVKM. The CDR3 length is 13 residues. With 7 bases removed from V and 5 bases from J, the gap between germline ends came to 14 bases. The CDR3 nucleotides are TGTGCCAGCACTACCCGCGGGTCGGAGACCCAGTACTTC. Protein product: CASTTRGSETQYF.

The chain carries TRBV12-5 and TRBJ1-1; no reliable D call. The CDR3 is 12 amino acids. Trimming removed 7 bases at V and 1 base at J, with 7 bases between. Germline lookup yields CDR1 LGHNT and CDR2 FRNRAP. The CDR3 nucleotides read TGTGCTAGTGCGGGAGGGAACACTGAAGCTTTCTTT. Translation gives CASAGGNTEAFF. The variable domain in full, with the rest retrieved from reference TRBV12-5 and TRBJ1-1, is DARVTQTPRHKVTEMGQEVTMRCQPILGHNTVFWYRQTMMQGLELLAYFRNRAPLDDSGMPKDRFSAEMPDATLATLKIQPSEPRDSAVYFCASAGGNTEAFFGQGTRLTVV.

This clone came up once. CDR3 DNA: TGTGCCAGCAGTTTCGGTAGCGGGGGGTTCTACAATGAGCAGTTCTTC. It specifies CASSFGSGGFYNEQFF. The chain employs TRBV27 and TRBJ2-1; 10 bases match TRBD2. CDR3 length equals 16 residues. After removal of 3 bases from V and 3 bases from J, the junction contained 5 bases not matched to a gene. The germline gives CDR1 MNHEY, CDR2 SMNVEV (reference sequence).

In its sample, this clone was seen a few times. This sequence joins TRBV5-1 and TRBJ1-1; TRBD1 aligns across 8 bases. Germline V lookup: CDR1 SGHRS, CDR2 YFSETQ. The length of the CDR3 is 13 residues. With 4 bases clipped from V and 4 bases from J, the junction kept 3 bases outside the gene matches. The CDR3 reads CASSATGATEAFF. The CDR3, as DNA: TGCGCCAGCAGCGCGACAGGGGCCACTGAAGCTTTCTTT.

This chain links TRBV4-2 with TRBJ1-2; no firm D call. Trimming shortened V by 2 bases and J by 8 bases, and 12 bases separated the two germline ends. The CDR3 sequence is 13 residues long. Germline V gene sequence: CDR1 LGHNA, CDR2 YNFKEQ. CDR3 nucleotide sequence: TGTGCCAGCAGCCAACAAGGGCGCGGGGGCTACACCTTC. This codes for CASSQQGRGGYTF.

The chain couples TRBV5-4 to TRBJ2-2; possibly TRBD1 for D (6 bases). V was pared by 7 bases and J by 4 bases, with 17 bases between. The V gene's germline CDR1 is SGHNT and CDR2 YYREEE (reference sequence). The CDR3 is 15 residues long. The CDR3: CASADRQASTGELFF. As DNA, the CDR3 is TGTGCCAGCGCCGACCGACAGGCTAGCACCGGGGAGCTGTTTTTT.

This clone was detected only once. V and J are TRBV28 and TRBJ2-5; 9 nucleotides align to TRBD2. Germline assignment: CDR1 MDHEN and CDR2 SYDVKM. The CDR3 consists of 17 residues. V lost 5 bases and J lost 7; bases outside the gene matches: 17. The CDR3 nucleotides read TGTGCCAGCAGTGTTTTCTATAGCGGGGGCCAGGGTGGGACCCAGTACTTC. Protein: CASSVFYSGGQGGTQYF.

J is TRBJ1-6 and V is TRBV18; the match to TRBD1 covers 9 bases. Trimming removed 3 bases from V and 12 bases from J; junction bases left unmatched: 9. The CDR3 contains 15 residues. Germline CDR1 reads KGHSH; CDR2 reads LQKENI. This chain's CDR3 is CASSPQQGAQGPLHF. For the CDR3, the DNA is TGTGCCAGCTCACCTCAACAGGGGGCGCAGGGACCCCTCCACTTT. The full variable domain, rest sourced from reference TRBV18 and TRBJ1-6, is NAGVMQNPRHLVRRRGQEARLRCSPMKGHSHVYWYRQLPEEGLKFMVYLQKENIIDESGMPKERFSAEFPKEGPSILRIQQVVRGDSAAYFCASSPQQGAQGPLHFGNGTRLTVT.

The chain has TRBV5-4 and TRBJ2-4; TRBD1 matches at 8 bases. CDR1 is SGHNT, CDR2 YYREEE, per germline (reference sequence). The CDR3 has 16 residues. With 4 bases clipped from V and 1 base from J, the junction kept 7 bases outside the gene matches. The CDR3 DNA is TGTGCCAGCAGCGATGCAGGGGGCGCGGCCAAAAACATTCAGTACTTC. It is translated as CASSDAGGAAKNIQYF.

This chain uses TRBV7-3 with TRBJ2-5, with 8 positions matching TRBD2. The ends lost 5 bases at V and 1 base at J; junction bases unmatched: 12. CDR1 and CDR2 from the germline V gene are SGHTA and FQGTGA. This CDR3 has 17 amino acids. The CDR3 loop is CASSLLTSEEAQETQYF. The DNA for the CDR3 is TGTGCCAGCAGCCTCCTGACTAGCGAGGAAGCCCAAGAGACCCAGTACTTC.

The chain combines TRBV6-4 with TRBJ1-2; D unresolved. Germline-derived CDR1 and CDR2 are MRHNA and SNTAGT. The ends were cut back, 6 bases at V and 7 bases at J, with 24 bases in the middle. CDR3 size: 16 residues. CDR3 DNA sequence: TGTGCCAGCAGCCCGACTTCGATCCGGGAAAAGGGTGGCTACACCTTC. Its translation is CASSPTSIREKGGYTF.

V gene TRBV11-2 combines with J gene TRBJ1-1; 9 bases are a match to TRBD1. V shed 4 bases, J shed 2 bases, and the junction held 8 bases outside the gene matches. CDR3 length: 16 amino acids. The germline CDR1 and CDR2 sequences are SGHAT and FQNNGV. In DNA form, the CDR3 reads TGTGCCAGCAGCTCCTATGGGACAGGGAGAAACACTGAAGCTTTCTTT. Its translation: CASSSYGTGRNTEAFF.